This T cell receptor beta chain was found in a study of cytomegalovirus exposure and HLA in healthy donors. The study ran its PCR with 60 Vbeta and 13 Jbeta primers. Measured with immunoSEQ multiplex PCR; TCRdb has only the in-frame clones, and not every one. The sample holds 140,000 or so clones, 88% seen once. The germline CDR1 and CDR2 sequences are SGDLS and YYNGEE. J was trimmed by 7 bases and V by 4 bases; bases with no gene match: 14. This CDR3 spans 16 amino acids. The J gene is TRBJ1-2, the V gene TRBV9, with TRBD1 matching 9 bases. Sequenced: PBMCs. This sequence was found in a woman in her 40s in good health and CMV-seronegative. CDR3 nucleotide sequence: TGTGCCAGCAGCAGAGCACTTACAGGGGGCGCTTTTGGCTACACCTTC. This translates into CASSRALTGGAFGYTF.